The clone carrying this T cell receptor beta chain has a count of ten or more. Its specificity is not known. This entry comes from a study of glioma-infiltrating T cells. Study results and limitations: Very few CDR3 sequences were shared between tissue and blood. Above-expected tissue-blood divergence occurred in all gliomas, most in low-grade ones.

Using RNA template, CDR3s of TCR alpha and beta were amplified with iRepertoire arm-PCR. For one-step reverse transcription and amplification, 100-400 ng of tissue mRNA or PBMC total RNA was used. From the multiplex PCR reads, TCRdb called clonotypes with MiXCR, one entry per CDR3 protein. The repertoire holds about 180,000 distinct CDR3 sequences, 43% seen once, with roughly 5.5% in the top ten. Germline CDR1 and CDR2: KGHDR and SFDVKD. The V end was cut by 9 bases, the J end by 7 bases, with 12 bases between. The CDR3 covers 12 residues. This TCR derives from a human donor with low-grade glioma or glioblastoma, undergoing nonglioma brain surgery, or in good health (not recorded which). The sequenced material came from glioma tissue, nonneoplastic brain tissue, or PBMCs (not recorded which). This chain connects TRBV24-1 to TRBJ2-1; tentative D call: TRBD2 (5 bases). CDR3 in amino acids: CATGEGENEQFF. The CDR3 bases are TGTGCCACCGGCGAGGGAGAGAATGAGCAGTTCTTC.